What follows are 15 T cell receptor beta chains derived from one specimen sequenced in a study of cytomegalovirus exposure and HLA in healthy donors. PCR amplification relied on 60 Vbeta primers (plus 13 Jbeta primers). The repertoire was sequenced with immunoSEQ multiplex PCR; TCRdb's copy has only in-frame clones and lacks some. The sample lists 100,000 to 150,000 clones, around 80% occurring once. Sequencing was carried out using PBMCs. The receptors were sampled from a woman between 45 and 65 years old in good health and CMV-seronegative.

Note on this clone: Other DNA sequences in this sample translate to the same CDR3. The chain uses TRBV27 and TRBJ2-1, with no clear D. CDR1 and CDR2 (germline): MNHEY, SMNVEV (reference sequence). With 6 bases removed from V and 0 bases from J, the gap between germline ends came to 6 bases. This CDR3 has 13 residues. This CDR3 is CASSLSSYNEQFF. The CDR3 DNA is TGTGCCAGCAGCTTGAGCTCCTACAATGAGCAGTTCTTC.

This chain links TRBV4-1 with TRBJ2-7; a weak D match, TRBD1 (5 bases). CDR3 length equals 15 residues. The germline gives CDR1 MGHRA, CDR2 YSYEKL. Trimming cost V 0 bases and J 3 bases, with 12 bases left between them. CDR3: CASSQEEGAGYEQYV. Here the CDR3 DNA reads TGCGCCAGCAGCCAAGAAGAAGGGGCAGGCTACGAGCAGTACGTC.

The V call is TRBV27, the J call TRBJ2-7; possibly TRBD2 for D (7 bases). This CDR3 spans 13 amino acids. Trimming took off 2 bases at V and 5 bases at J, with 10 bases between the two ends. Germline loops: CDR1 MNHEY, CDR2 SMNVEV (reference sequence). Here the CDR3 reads CASSLGGGDEQYF. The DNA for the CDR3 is TGTGCCAGCAGTTTAGGAGGGGGGGACGAGCAGTACTTC.

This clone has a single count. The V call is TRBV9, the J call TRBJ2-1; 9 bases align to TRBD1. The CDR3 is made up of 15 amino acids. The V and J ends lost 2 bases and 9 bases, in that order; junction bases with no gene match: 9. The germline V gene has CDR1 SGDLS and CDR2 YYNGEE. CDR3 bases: TGTGCCAGCAGCGTCACAGGGGGCGAACAGACTGAGCAGTTCTTC. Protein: CASSVTGGEQTEQFF.

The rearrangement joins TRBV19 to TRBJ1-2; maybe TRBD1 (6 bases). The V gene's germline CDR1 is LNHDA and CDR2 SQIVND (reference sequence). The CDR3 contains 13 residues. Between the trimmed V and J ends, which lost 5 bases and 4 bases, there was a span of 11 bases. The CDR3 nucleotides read TGTGCCAGTAGTGAAGGGGGTCCCTATGGCTACACCTTC. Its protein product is CASSEGGPYGYTF.

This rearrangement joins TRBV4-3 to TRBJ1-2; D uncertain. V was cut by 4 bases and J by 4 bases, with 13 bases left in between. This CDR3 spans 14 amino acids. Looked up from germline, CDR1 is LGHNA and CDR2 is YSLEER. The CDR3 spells CASSRAGRLYGYTF. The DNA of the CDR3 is TGCGCCAGCAGCCGGGCGGGGAGACTCTATGGCTACACCTTC.

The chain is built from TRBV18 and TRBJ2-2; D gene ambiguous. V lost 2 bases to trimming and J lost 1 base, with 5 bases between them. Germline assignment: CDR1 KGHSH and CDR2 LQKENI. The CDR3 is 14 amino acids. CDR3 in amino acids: CASSPFRNTGELFF. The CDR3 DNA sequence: TGTGCCAGCTCACCATTCCGGAACACCGGGGAGCTGTTTTTT.

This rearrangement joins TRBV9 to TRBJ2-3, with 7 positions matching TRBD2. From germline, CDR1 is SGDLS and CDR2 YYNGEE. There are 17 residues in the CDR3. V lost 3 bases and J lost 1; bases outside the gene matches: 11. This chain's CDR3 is CASSAIGGAGGTDTQYF. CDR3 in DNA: TGTGCCAGCAGCGCGATTGGTGGGGCGGGGGGCACAGATACGCAGTATTTT.

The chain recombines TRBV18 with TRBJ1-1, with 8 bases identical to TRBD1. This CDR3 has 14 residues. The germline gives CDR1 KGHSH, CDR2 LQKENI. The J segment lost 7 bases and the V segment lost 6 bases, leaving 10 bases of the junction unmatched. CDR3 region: CASSRPGTGLEAFF. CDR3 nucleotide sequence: TGTGCCAGCTCCCGTCCCGGGACAGGTCTTGAAGCTTTCTTT. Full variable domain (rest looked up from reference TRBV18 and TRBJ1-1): NAGVMQNPRHLVRRRGQEARLRCSPMKGHSHVYWYRQLPEEGLKFMVYLQKENIIDESGMPKERFSAEFPKEGPSILRIQQVVRGDSAAYFCASSRPGTGLEAFFGQGTRLTVV.

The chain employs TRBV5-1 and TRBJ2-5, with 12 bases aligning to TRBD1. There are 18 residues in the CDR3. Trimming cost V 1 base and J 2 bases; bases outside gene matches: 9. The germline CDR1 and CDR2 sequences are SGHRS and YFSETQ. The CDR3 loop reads CASSLIGTGGGYQETQYF. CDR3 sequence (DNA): TGCGCCAGCAGCTTGATCGGGACAGGGGGCGGGTATCAAGAGACCCAGTACTTC. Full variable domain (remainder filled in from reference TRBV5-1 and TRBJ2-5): KAGVTQTPRYLIKTRGQQVTLSCSPISGHRSVSWYQQTPGQGLQFLFEYFSETQRNKGNFPGRFSGRQFSNSRSEMNVSTLELGDSALYLCASSLIGTGGGYQETQYFGPGTRLLVL.

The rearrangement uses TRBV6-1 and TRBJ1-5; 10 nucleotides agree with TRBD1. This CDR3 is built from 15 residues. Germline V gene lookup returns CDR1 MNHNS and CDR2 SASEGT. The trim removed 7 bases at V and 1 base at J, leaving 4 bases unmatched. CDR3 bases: TGTGCCAGCAACCGGGACAGGGGAAGCAATCAGCCCCAGCATTTT. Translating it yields CASNRDRGSNQPQHF.

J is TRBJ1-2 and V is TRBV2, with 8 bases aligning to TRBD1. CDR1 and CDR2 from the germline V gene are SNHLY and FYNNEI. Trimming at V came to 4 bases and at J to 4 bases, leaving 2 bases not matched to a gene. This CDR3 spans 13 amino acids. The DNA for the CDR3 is TGTGCCAGCAGTGCGCAGGGGGCCTATGGCTACACCTTC. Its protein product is CASSAQGAYGYTF.

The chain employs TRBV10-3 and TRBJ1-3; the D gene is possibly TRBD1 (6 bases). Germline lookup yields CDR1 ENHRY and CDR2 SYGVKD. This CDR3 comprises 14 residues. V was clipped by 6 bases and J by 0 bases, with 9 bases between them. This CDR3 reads CAIRGAPSGNTIYF. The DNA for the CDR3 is TGTGCCATCAGGGGGGCACCCTCTGGAAACACCATATATTTT.

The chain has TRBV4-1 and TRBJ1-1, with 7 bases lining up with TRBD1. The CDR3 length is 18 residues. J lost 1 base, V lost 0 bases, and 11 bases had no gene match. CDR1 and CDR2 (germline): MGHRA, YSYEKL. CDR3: CASSQDRAQGKRNTEAFF. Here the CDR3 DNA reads TGCGCCAGCAGCCAAGACCGAGCACAGGGGAAACGGAACACTGAAGCTTTCTTT.

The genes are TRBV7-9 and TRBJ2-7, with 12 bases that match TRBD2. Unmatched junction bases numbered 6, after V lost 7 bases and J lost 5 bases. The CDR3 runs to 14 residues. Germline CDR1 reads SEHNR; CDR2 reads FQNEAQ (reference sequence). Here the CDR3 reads CASMRTSGNDEQYF. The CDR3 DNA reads TGTGCCAGCATGCGGACTAGCGGGAACGACGAGCAGTACTTC.